The clone carrying this T cell receptor (beta chain) appeared once. Its target is unknown. The sample originates from a study of neoadjuvant nivolumab and ipilimumab in lung cancer. Findings and limits, study-wide: Pathologic regression was not significantly tied to TCR clonality. TCR richness and clonality were higher in tumors than adjacent uninvolved lung.

TCRdb's table, derived via immunoSEQ multiplex PCR, lists solely in-frame clones and lacks some. The data contain about 18,000 clones, 60% to 85% of them seen just once; the ten biggest clones take up under 9.5%. V lost 5 bases and J 2 bases, leaving 9 bases between the germline ends. Germline CDR1 and CDR2: SGHTA and FQGTGA. The CDR3 is 14 amino acids. This specimen was tumor tissue, taken after neoadjuvant nivolumab, alone or with ipilimumab, at or shortly before surgery. The V call is TRBV7-3, the J call TRBJ2-2, with D perhaps matching TRBD2 (6 bases). This clonotype originated in an adult with non-small cell lung cancer. CDR3 sequence reads: CASSPGLNTGELFF. DNA for the CDR3: TGTGCCAGCAGCCCGGGACTTAACACCGGGGAGCTGTTTTTT.